Below are 15 T cell receptor beta chains sequenced from a single sample in a study of cytomegalovirus exposure and HLA in healthy donors. TCRdb keeps only in-frame clones here, not all; method: immunoSEQ multiplex PCR. The table shows 150,000 to 250,000 clones, with 80% to 85% occurring only once. Sequenced: PBMCs. These receptors originate from a woman aged 30 to 39 in good health and CMV-seronegative.

The chain joins TRBV19 to TRBJ2-7, with D possibly matching TRBD2 (6 bases). Germline loops: CDR1 LNHDA, CDR2 SQIVND (reference sequence). The CDR3 loop spans 14 amino acids. The V and J ends lost 4 bases and 7 bases respectively, with 17 bases between them. CDR3 residues: CASSNGARGREQYF. CDR3 sequence (DNA): TGTGCCAGTAGTAACGGGGCTCGGGGGAGAGAGCAGTACTTC.

The chain couples TRBV5-1 to TRBJ2-1; 10 nucleotides line up with TRBD2. V dropped 3 bases and J dropped 6; count of bases not matched to a gene: 12. The CDR3 is 17 amino acids. Germline V gene lookup returns CDR1 SGHRS and CDR2 YFSETQ. The CDR3 coding sequence is TGCGCCAGCAGCTCCCTAGCGGGAGTTTCTTTAGGCAATGAGCAGTTCTTC. It codes for CASSSLAGVSLGNEQFF.

Regarding this clone: One junction end does not reproduce the germline sequence, and a read error may be involved. The J gene is TRBJ1-5, the V gene TRBV2; tentative D call: TRBD1 (6 bases). CDR3 length: 13 amino acids. Germline CDR1 SNHLY, CDR2 FYNNEI. This CDR3 is CASMDSLNRPQHF. The CDR3 DNA reads as TGTGCCAGCATGGACAGCCTAAATCGGCCCCAGCATTTT.

The chain couples TRBV29-1 to TRBJ2-7; 8 bases fit TRBD1. V trimming: 7 bases; J trimming: 3 bases; junction bases outside the gene matches: 11. In germline, CDR1 is SQVTM, CDR2 ANQGSEA. The CDR3 runs to 14 residues. The chain's CDR3 is CSASLLTGDYEQYF. Written as DNA, the CDR3 is TGCAGCGCCTCGCTCCTGACAGGGGACTACGAGCAGTACTTC.

V gene TRBV5-1 combines with J gene TRBJ2-2; 8 bases match TRBD1. V trimming: 4 bases; J trimming: 0 bases; junction bases outside the gene matches: 8. The CDR3 has 17 amino acids. The germline V gene encodes CDR1 SGHRS and CDR2 YFSETQ. CDR3 nucleotides: TGCGCCAGCAGCACCCGACAGGGGCCATCGAACACCGGGGAGCTGTTTTTT. Its translation: CASSTRQGPSNTGELFF.

A note on this clone: The junction departs from germline at one end; a sequencing error may be responsible. The chain carries TRBV2 and TRBJ1-1; no definite D call. The germline CDR1 and CDR2 sequences are SNHLY and FYNNEI. This CDR3 is built from 13 residues. The CDR3 bases are TGTGCCAGCAGCGAAGAGCATTCGAATGAAGCTTTCTTT. Protein sequence: CASSEEHSNEAFF.

V gene TRBV2 combines with J gene TRBJ2-1; TRBD1 agrees at 8 bases. Germline CDR1 is SNHLY and CDR2 is FYNNEI. J gave up 4 bases and V 9 bases, and 5 bases lay outside the gene matches. The CDR3 runs to 13 residues. This CDR3 reads CARQGGPYNEQFF. The DNA for the CDR3 is TGTGCCAGACAGGGGGGTCCATACAATGAGCAGTTCTTC.

The chain couples TRBV5-6 to TRBJ2-1; TRBD2 aligns across 10 bases. Germline CDR1 and CDR2: SGHDT and YYEEEE. J was trimmed by 6 bases and V by 3 bases; bases with no gene match: 9. The CDR3 extends over 16 amino acids. Here the CDR3 reads CASSYTGTSDPNEQFF. CDR3 DNA sequence: TGTGCCAGCAGCTACACCGGGACTAGCGACCCCAATGAGCAGTTCTTC.

In its sample, this clone was seen a few times. The chain has TRBV7-9 and TRBJ2-3; 12 bases are a match to TRBD2. Germline V gives CDR1 SEHNR, CDR2 FQNEAQ (reference sequence). The CDR3 runs to 16 residues. V dropped 2 bases and J dropped 6; count of bases not matched to a gene: 6. DNA for the CDR3: TGTGCCAGCAGCTTATGGACTAGCGGGGTGGGGGATACGCAGTATTTT. This sequence encodes CASSLWTSGVGDTQYF.

A remark on this clone: Other DNA variants within this sample encode the same CDR3. DNA for the CDR3: TGTGCCAGCAGCTTAAGCGCAACTAATGAAAAACTGTTTTTT. Translated: CASSLSATNEKLFF. The gene calls are TRBV7-9 and TRBJ1-4; D is unresolved. The CDR3 has 14 residues. Germline V gene lookup returns CDR1 SEHNR and CDR2 FQNEAQ (reference sequence). V lost 2 bases and J 0 bases, leaving 4 bases between the germline ends.

The J gene is TRBJ2-7, the V gene TRBV27; TRBD1 agrees at 8 bases. Germline-derived CDR1 and CDR2 are MNHEY and SMNVEV (reference sequence). The CDR3 extends over 15 amino acids. Trimming at V came to 4 bases and at J to 1 base, leaving 6 bases not matched to a gene. The CDR3 sequence: CASSYDRGRSYEQYF. The CDR3 coding sequence is TGTGCCAGCAGTTACGACAGGGGTCGGTCCTACGAGCAGTACTTC.

The chain recombines TRBV29-1 with TRBJ2-4; 15 bases are a match to TRBD2. From germline, CDR1 is SQVTM and CDR2 ANQGSEA. Trimming removed 4 bases from V and 2 bases from J; junction bases left unmatched: 9. The CDR3 contains 18 residues. In nucleotides, the CDR3 is TGCAGCGTTGCCCCCGGACTAGCGGGGGGGAGGTCCAAAAACATTCAGTACTTC. Its translation: CSVAPGLAGGRSKNIQYF.

The chain employs TRBV5-1 and TRBJ2-3; weak D call: TRBD2 (7 bases). This CDR3 contains 16 residues. V lost 0 bases, J lost 2 bases, and 13 bases lay in between. In germline, CDR1 is SGHRS, CDR2 YFSETQ. The CDR3 DNA is TGCGCCAGCAGCTTGGAAGGGGGAGGGCCCACAGATACGCAGTATTTT. Protein sequence: CASSLEGGGPTDTQYF.

In this sample, this clone turned up a few times. The gene calls are TRBV11-2 and TRBJ1-6, with D unresolved. The CDR3 spans 14 residues. The germline V and J ends were trimmed by 2 bases and 0 bases, with 2 bases remaining between them. Per the germline V gene, CDR1 is SGHAT and CDR2 is FQNNGV. CDR3: CASSLLSYNSPLHF. The CDR3 bases are TGTGCCAGCAGCTTACTCTCCTATAATTCACCCCTCCACTTT.

This chain links TRBV30 with TRBJ2-2; D gene ambiguous. Looked up from germline, CDR1 is GTSNPN and CDR2 is SVGIG (reference sequence). The CDR3 consists of 15 residues. V dropped 3 bases and J dropped 0 bases, with 11 bases sitting between them. This CDR3 is CAWRQMASNTGELFF. CDR3 nucleotides: TGTGCCTGGAGACAGATGGCTTCGAACACCGGGGAGCTGTTTTTT.